This T cell receptor beta chain was captured by sequencing in a study of cytomegalovirus exposure and HLA in healthy donors (dated by TCRdb to 2016 to 2017). Turning to the overall study: In an earlier analysis of approximately 500 of the donors, approximately 260 Gb of sequence data and just under 120 million unique TCR beta sequences from 180 million or so T cells were reported. An early release that covered approximately 600 HLA-typed donors contained approximately 300 gigabases of sequencing data and 85 million to 100 million unique TCR sequences. Of the roughly 400 genotyped donors, approximately 83% fell in the genetic ancestry cluster associated with self-reported Caucasian donors. The aim of the study was to test whether cataloging public T cell receptors could identify signatures of past pathogen exposure. The study used immunosequencing to profile the T cell repertoires of some 600 subjects and linked those repertoires to cytomegalovirus serostatus. A separate validation cohort of over 95 different subjects was used in addition to the 666-subject first cohort. The study combined high-throughput TCR immunosequencing, statistical association of individual TCRs with disease status, and machine learning to predict cytomegalovirus infection status. To study patterns of TCR occurrence, a later analysis re-analyzed previously published TCR beta repertoires from 666 donors and added high-resolution HLA genotyping. Rather than drawing on any new phenotypic data, the later analysis identified candidate immune exposures from TCR beta sequences and the way those sequences occurred across donors. To decide whether each TCR beta V gene segment behaved as functional or pseudogenic, an earlier analysis of fewer than 750 of the donors relied on high-throughput TCR beta sequencing. Donor age, sex, ethnicity and CMV serostatus were collected together with the repertoire data. Genome-wide SNP genotypes for about 65% of the roughly 670 donors were used in a later genetic analysis, which treated that subset as a discovery cohort. All discovery cohort repertoires had been generated on a single sequencing platform. Both class I and class II loci were covered by HLA typing, at four-digit resolution. The number of donors typed differed by locus, with roughly 629-640 for A, B, C, DRB1 and DQB1, around 560 for DQA1, approximately 570 for DPA1, and over 400 for DPB1. Several DR-DQ haplotypes were treated as single units for association and clustering because of strong linkage in the cohort. On average, 235,054 unique TCR beta nucleotide sequences were sequenced per donor among a few hundred genotyped donors of the cohort, with 15% to 20% of those sequences being non-productive.

In total, more than 500 healthy bone marrow donors made up the cohort. All cohort members were sampled while nominally healthy, although unrecorded immune exposures were likely present. The donor tested CMV seronegative and was one of the 352 seronegative cohort members. A peripheral blood sample was collected from each donor, and TCR beta sequencing was performed on peripheral blood mononuclear cells. The Qiagen DNeasy Blood Extraction Kit was used to extract genomic DNA from the blood cell samples. The library was generated by the immunoSEQ multiplex PCR assay. A mixture of 60 forward primers for TCR Vbeta segments and 13 reverse primers for TCR Jbeta segments was used in the multiplex PCR. Amplification of the CDR3 region of rearranged TCR beta genes was performed with a multiplex PCR assay on genomic DNA. Amplified TCR beta libraries were sequenced as 87-base-pair reads on the Illumina HiSeq System. The authors' pipeline ran thus. In a later analysis, tens of millions of unique TCR beta chains were counted across the roughly 670 repertoires, and roughly 11 million of these chains were shared by at least two donors. Raw reads were error-corrected and collapsed into unique sequences by a nearest-neighbor algorithm in which closely related sequences were merged to remove PCR and sequencing errors. Alignment of CDR3 sequences to IMGT reference sequences was used to assign V, D and J gene segments. For a sequence to be retained, a match of at least six nucleotides to both a V gene segment and a J gene segment was required. Rearrangements were classified as productive when the CDR3 lacked stop codons and remained in frame with V and J, and all other rearrangements were classified as non-productive. CDR3 was defined according to IMGT convention as the region running from the second conserved V-encoded cysteine to the conserved J-encoded phenylalanine. In an earlier analysis of approximately 590 of the donors, sequences lacking an unambiguous match to a single V gene segment were excluded. In an earlier analysis of some 590 of the donors, V segments were called functional above 56.7% productive rearrangements and were called segregating when the between-donor standard deviation exceeded 5%. A statistical classification framework was developed to diagnose cytomegalovirus status using the catalog of TCR beta chain sequences. V and J gene assignment, in a later analysis, came from comparing TCR nucleotide sequences with IMGT/GENE-DB human TR gene sequences. A later analysis assigned CDR3 sequences and most-parsimonious VDJ recombination scenarios with the TCRdist pipeline. In a later analysis, each TCR beta chain was defined by its CDR3 amino acid sequence together with its V-gene family, and reads lacking a unique V-gene family were excluded. A later analysis removed 592 highly shared, low-generation-probability nucleotide sequences to deal with suspected cross-contamination and a sequencing artifact. For each public chain, a later analysis derived a clonal expansion index from normalized ranks of inferred template counts within each repertoire. In a later analysis, generation probabilities were computed with a VDJ recombination model fitted to out-of-frame rearrangements, and the resulting probabilities were checked against IGoR. In a later analysis, TCR-TCR, TCR-HLA and TCR-CMV co-occurrence was scored with hypergeometric tests, and a repertoire-size bias correction was applied to TCR pairs. To estimate false discovery rates, a later analysis permuted the HLA or CMV assignments 20 times. In a later analysis, co-occurring TCRs were grouped using DBSCAN, and TCRdist sequence similarity was added for clustering within HLA-allele-positive subsets. Repertoires with fewer than 30,000 or more than 120,000 public chains, plus five repertoires with anomalous nucleotide sharing, were excluded from co-occurrence clustering. Drawn from immuneACCESS, this table holds only the in-frame rearrangements with V and J called that TCRdb kept. Clones are partly lost; checked studies trace under half to an unresolved V gene and leave the rest unexplained. V and J calls and clone size are given by that table; D and trimming were obtained from the DNA. In all, the sample holds around 200,000 clones, and 80% to 90% of those were seen once. The top ten constitute 1% of the sample.

Study-level results and caveats: Presence/absence analyses assumed roughly uniform sequencing depth across donors, an assumption that may not hold. Linkage disequilibrium might explain the correlated functional status among segregating V segments, but an unknown experimental factor could not be ruled out. A few of the identified cytomegalovirus-associated TCR beta chains were confirmed in vitro to be specific for cytomegalovirus antigens. When HLA alleles, especially DR and DQ, strongly co-occurred, attributing TCR associations to individual alleles was difficult. A further reported finding was that TCR beta sequences accurately predicted the HLA-A and HLA-B alleles for most subjects in the first cohort. Most TCR sequences were seen in very few donors, while some public TCRs were found in many individuals. Most CMV-associated TCR beta chains appeared to be HLA-restricted in a later analysis, and the HLA associations seemed to be driven largely by CMV exposure. The classifier was reported to diagnose cytomegalovirus status with high specificity and sensitivity in both the original and validation cohorts. The study listed 164 TCR beta chains as associated with cytomegalovirus. An association between a missense DCLRE1C variant and V-gene and J-gene trimming of TCR beta chains was found in a later genetic analysis and replicated in an independent cohort. An earlier analysis of approximately 530 of the donors showed that most TCR beta V segments appeared in productive rearrangements either about 87% or about 30% of the time, which broadly matched IMGT annotations. Several of the top co-occurrence clusters appeared to be linked to parvovirus B19, influenza, CMV and Epstein-Barr virus, according to a later analysis. In a later analysis, 16,951 TCR beta sequences were associated with specific HLA alleles at a false discovery rate of 0.05. CMV serostatus was the only immune exposure information available for the cohort. In a later analysis, TCR association rates were found to vary across HLA loci, with the most associated TCRs seen for DRB1 alleles and the fewest for HLA-C alleles. In this cohort, only TCR beta chains were sequenced, and detectable features were limited by the absence of alpha or paired-chain data. Because counts were too low, seventeen rarely observed V segments, including chromosome 9 orphons, were excluded from the earlier analysis of a few hundred of the donors. A cluster of highly shared sequence variants was judged likely to represent a technical artifact of the sequencing pipeline. Compared with the roughly 700-donor mean, donors in an Asian-associated ancestry cluster had fewer N-insertions in productive TCRs, according to a later genetic analysis. The authors suggested that the approach could potentially be generalized to other disease states and immunological phenotypes. In a later analysis, HLA-associated TCR beta chains were found to be more clonally expanded and to have lower generation probabilities than equally common non-associated chains. HLA typing was unavailable for some donors at each locus, so association tests used only the typed subset.

On this clone itself: Its antigen remains unidentified. No much larger clone exists at a distance of one base, and base qualities are not known.

Sequenced: PBMCs. The receptor comes from a woman aged 18-29 years in good health and CMV-seronegative.

The CDR3 in this case is CATSRELVGTQYF. The bases are TGTGCCACCAGCAGGGAGCTAGTGGGGACCCAGTACTTC. The chain links TRBV15 with TRBJ2-5, with the D gene uncertain. Counted from cysteine to phenylalanine, this CDR3 has 13 amino acids. Just the 39-base CDR3 DNA is kept, in frame starting at base 1. CDR1 and CDR2 are read off the germline V gene (reference sequence) as LNHNV and YYDKDF. V loses 3 bases, J loses 7 bases, and the germline ends lie 12 bases apart. This CDR3, with the reference TRBV15 and TRBJ2-5 proteins standing in past its ends, gives the full variable domain DAMVIQNPRYQVTQFGKPVTLSCSQTLNHNVMYWYQQKSSQAPKLLFHYYDKDFNNEADTPDNFQSRRPNTSFCFLDIRSPGLGDTAMYLCATSRELVGTQYFGPGTRLLVL.